The 26 T cell receptor beta chains in this list originate from one sample, sequenced in a study of T cell changes during pregnancy in multiple sclerosis. Sequencing used immunoSEQ multiplex PCR; TCRdb keeps in-frame clones, though not all of them. Of tens of thousands of clones in the sample, 85% were seen once. This specimen consisted of CD8+ T cells from peripheral blood mononuclear cells, obtained in the first trimester of pregnancy. Receptors were obtained from a female donor in good health, enrolled as a control in a pregnancy study.

This sequence joins TRBV25-1 and TRBJ2-7, with D perhaps matching TRBD1 (6 bases). The germline V gene encodes CDR1 MGHDK and CDR2 SYGVNS. The CDR3 spans 12 residues. V was pared by 6 bases and J by 5 bases, with 11 bases between. CDR3 DNA: TGTGCCAGCAGACAGGGTCTCCACGAGCAGTACTTC. Translated: CASRQGLHEQYF.

This chain joins TRBV6-4 and TRBJ1-4, with D unresolved. Germline CDR1 is MRHNA and CDR2 is SNTAGT. This CDR3 has 16 residues. V was trimmed by 2 bases and J by 3 bases, leaving 13 bases between them. CDR3 sequence reads: CASSDAPGRPNEKLFF. The CDR3 nucleotides read TGTGCCAGCAGTGACGCCCCGGGGAGGCCTAATGAAAAACTGTTTTTT.

The J gene is TRBJ2-1, the V gene TRBV2; 8 bases agree with TRBD1. The V gene end was trimmed by 6 bases and the J gene end by 6 bases; junction bases not matched to a gene: 16. CDR1 and CDR2 (germline): SNHLY, FYNNEI. The CDR3 covers 17 residues. The CDR3 DNA follows: TGTGCCAGCAGGGACCGGGACAGGTCTCCATCCCCCAATGAGCAGTTCTTC. Its protein product is CASRDRDRSPSPNEQFF. The whole variable domain, remainder taken from reference TRBV2 and TRBJ2-1, is EPEVTQTPSHQVTQMGQEVILRCVPISNHLYFYWYRQILGQKVEFLVSFYNNEISEKSEIFDDQFSVERPDGSNFTLKIRSTKLEDSAMYFCASRDRDRSPSPNEQFFGPGTRLTVL.

This clone appeared once. The rearrangement joins TRBV10-3 to TRBJ2-7; possible D gene TRBD1, 6 bases. Germline CDR1 is ENHRY and CDR2 is SYGVKD. The CDR3 has 19 amino acids. V was trimmed by 8 bases and J by 3 bases, leaving 32 bases between them. The CDR3 reads CAIRVSRSLQGSRVYEQYF. The CDR3 DNA is TGTGCCATCCGGGTCTCCAGGTCGTTACAGGGTTCAAGGGTCTACGAGCAGTACTTC.

The chain employs TRBV6-4 and TRBJ2-1; TRBD1 agrees at 10 bases. The CDR3 has 15 amino acids. The V segment lost 5 bases and the J segment 3 bases; nucleotides outside the gene matches: 4. Germline loops: CDR1 MRHNA, CDR2 SNTAGT. The CDR3 is CASSSGTGDYNEQFF. Here the CDR3 DNA reads TGTGCCAGCAGTTCCGGGACAGGGGACTACAATGAGCAGTTCTTC.

The chain is built from TRBV10-1 and TRBJ2-7, with a possible D match to TRBD1 (5 bases). The germline V gene encodes CDR1 WNHNN and CDR2 SYGVQD (reference sequence). With 8 bases removed from V and 2 bases from J, the gap between germline ends came to 13 bases. The CDR3 length is 13 residues. The CDR3 bases are TGCGCCAGCGAAATGACAGAACCCTACGAGCAGTACTTC. It codes for CASEMTEPYEQYF.

This sequence joins TRBV6-1 and TRBJ1-5; 7 bases line up with TRBD1. V shed 5 bases, J shed 6 bases, and the junction held 10 bases outside the gene matches. Germline V gene data show CDR1 as MNHNS and CDR2 as SASEGT. The length of the CDR3 is 15 residues. The CDR3 DNA reads as TGTGCCAGCAGTATAACAGGGGCGCGGGTTCAGCCCCAGCATTTT. Protein: CASSITGARVQPQHF.

The CDR3 DNA sequence: TGCGCCAGCAGCTACTGGGACAGCCCTAATGAAAAACTGTTTTTT. This sequence encodes CASSYWDSPNEKLFF. The rearrangement uses TRBV5-1 and TRBJ1-4, with TRBD1 identical over 7 bases. The CDR3 has 15 amino acids. J gave up 3 bases and V 3 bases, and 5 bases lay outside the gene matches. CDR1 and CDR2 from the germline V gene are SGHRS and YFSETQ.

The rearrangement joins TRBV7-2 to TRBJ1-4; the match to TRBD1 covers 7 bases. The ends lost 0 bases at V and 8 bases at J; junction bases unmatched: 9. The CDR3 is 16 residues long. Looked up from germline, CDR1 is SGHTA and CDR2 is FQGNSA. CDR3 nucleotides: TGTGCCAGCAGCTTAGCTCCGGGGATACAGGGGGAAAAACTGTTTTTT. It translates to CASSLAPGIQGEKLFF.

The V call is TRBV6-4, the J call TRBJ2-2; 8 nucleotides agree with TRBD2. Germline V CDR1 and CDR2: MRHNA, SNTAGT. V was clipped by 0 bases and J by 6 bases; unmatched bases: 0. The CDR3 covers 14 residues. In nucleotides, the CDR3 is TGTGCCAGCAGTGACTCAGCGGGGGCCGGGGAGCTGTTTTTT. Translation gives CASSDSAGAGELFF.

V gene TRBV5-8 combines with J gene TRBJ2-1; 13 bases fit TRBD2. Looked up from germline, CDR1 is SGHTS and CDR2 is YDEGEE. V trimming: 3 bases; J trimming: 7 bases; junction bases outside the gene matches: 4. The CDR3 has 15 amino acids. The CDR3 reads CASSWGLAGINEQFF. Written as DNA, the CDR3 is TGTGCCAGCAGCTGGGGACTAGCGGGAATTAATGAGCAGTTCTTC.

In DNA, the CDR3 is TGTGCCAGCTCACCAATCGGGGTAGCCTACAATGAGCAGTTCTTC. Its protein product is CASSPIGVAYNEQFF. The genes are TRBV18 and TRBJ2-1; the D gene is possibly TRBD2 (5 bases). Germline V lookup: CDR1 KGHSH, CDR2 LQKENI. V was pared by 2 bases and J by 2 bases, with 10 bases between. This CDR3 region has 15 residues. Together with reference TRBV18 and TRBJ2-1, the CDR3 gives the full variable domain: NAGVMQNPRHLVRRRGQEARLRCSPMKGHSHVYWYRQLPEEGLKFMVYLQKENIIDESGMPKERFSAEFPKEGPSILRIQQVVRGDSAAYFCASSPIGVAYNEQFFGPGTRLTVL.

The chain employs TRBV6-6 and TRBJ2-7; 8 positions agree with TRBD1. The CDR3 contains 13 residues. The ends lost 5 bases at V and 4 bases at J; junction bases unmatched: 4. The germline V gene encodes CDR1 MNHNY and CDR2 SVGAGI (reference sequence). CDR3 protein: CASSAQGAYEQYF. In nucleotides, the CDR3 is TGTGCCAGCAGTGCTCAGGGGGCTTACGAGCAGTACTTC.

V and J are TRBV7-9 and TRBJ1-2; TRBD1 matches 7 bases. The CDR3 spans 12 residues. The germline V gene encodes CDR1 SEHNR and CDR2 FQNEAQ (reference sequence). The J segment lost 6 bases and the V segment lost 5 bases, leaving 3 bases of the junction unmatched. The CDR3 protein is CASSTTGDGYTF. CDR3 DNA: TGTGCCAGCAGCACTACAGGGGATGGCTACACCTTC. The full variable domain, its missing parts supplied by reference TRBV7-9 and TRBJ1-2, is DTGVSQNPRHKITKRGQNVTFRCDPISEHNRLYWYRQTLGQGPEFLTYFQNEAQLEKSRLLSDRFSAERPKGSFSTLEIQRTEQGDSAMYLCASSTTGDGYTFGSGTRLTVV.

The rearrangement uses TRBV13 and TRBJ1-1; D remains unclear. The CDR3 extends over 11 amino acids. Germline-derived CDR1 and CDR2 are PRHDT and FYEKMQ (reference sequence). Trimming stripped 8 bases from V and 6 bases from J, with 10 bases between. CDR3: CASSLGPEAFF. The CDR3 DNA follows: TGTGCCAGCTCCTTGGGCCCTGAAGCTTTCTTT.

V gene TRBV11-3 combines with J gene TRBJ2-7, with D perhaps matching TRBD1 (6 bases). With 5 bases removed from V and 3 bases from J, the gap between germline ends came to 20 bases. The CDR3 has 16 amino acids. CDR1 and CDR2 (germline): SGHNT, YENEEA. The CDR3 spells CASSPGTGSWGYEQYF. CDR3 DNA sequence: TGTGCCAGCAGCCCAGGAACAGGGTCTTGGGGCTACGAGCAGTACTTC.

The rearrangement links TRBV9 to TRBJ2-1; D gene ambiguous. V dropped 4 bases and J dropped 6 bases, with 20 bases sitting between them. The CDR3 spans 16 residues. In germline, CDR1 is SGDLS, CDR2 YYNGEE. In nucleotides, the CDR3 is TGTGCCAGCAGCCCTCCCGTAGTCGTTCCAAGCAATGAGCAGTTCTTC. It encodes CASSPPVVVPSNEQFF.

The chain is built from TRBV19 and TRBJ1-5, with D uncertain. The germline V and J ends were trimmed by 1 base and 1 base, with 8 bases remaining between them. Germline V gene sequence: CDR1 LNHDA, CDR2 SQIVND (reference sequence). This CDR3 has 15 amino acids. CDR3 sequence (DNA): TGTGCCAGTAGTATAGCGGCGGGCAGCAATCAGCCCCAGCATTTT. It specifies CASSIAAGSNQPQHF.

The chain is built from TRBV19 and TRBJ1-1, with TRBD1 matching over 8 bases. J was trimmed by 5 bases and V by 5 bases; bases with no gene match: 10. CDR3 length: 15 residues. CDR1 and CDR2 from the germline V gene are LNHDA and SQIVND (reference sequence). The CDR3 DNA sequence: TGTGCCAGTAGTGGAAAGGACAGGGTCGGAACTGAAGCTTTCTTT. Translating it yields CASSGKDRVGTEAFF.

V and J are TRBV27 and TRBJ2-3; TRBD1 agrees at 8 bases. With 5 bases clipped from V and 2 bases from J, the junction kept 6 bases outside the gene matches. Germline-derived CDR1 and CDR2 are MNHEY and SMNVEV (reference sequence). The CDR3 covers 15 residues. CDR3 sequence reads: CASSPRDRITDTQYF. Written as DNA, the CDR3 is TGTGCCAGCAGTCCCAGGGACAGGATCACAGATACGCAGTATTTT.

The chain carries TRBV5-1 and TRBJ1-2; 7 bases are a match to TRBD1. The CDR3 sequence is 13 residues long. Losses at the gene ends were 4 bases for V and 4 bases for J; bases not matched to a gene: 4. From germline, CDR1 is SGHRS and CDR2 YFSETQ. The CDR3 is CASSRDSVYGYTF. In nucleotides, the CDR3 is TGCGCCAGCAGCCGGGACAGCGTCTATGGCTACACCTTC.

The chain employs TRBV7-8 and TRBJ1-1; 10 bases align to TRBD1. Trimming took 6 bases from V and 5 from J; bases not matched to a gene: 6. Per the germline V gene, CDR1 is SGHVS and CDR2 is FQNEAQ. The CDR3 is made up of 14 amino acids. CDR3: CASRGTGERTEAFF. The CDR3 DNA follows: TGTGCCAGCAGGGGGACAGGGGAGCGGACTGAAGCTTTCTTT.

The chain carries TRBV12-5 and TRBJ1-2, with 11 bases aligning to TRBD1. CDR1 and CDR2 (germline): LGHNT, FRNRAP. CDR3 length: 16 residues. J lost 2 bases, V lost 5 bases, and 7 bases had no gene match. The CDR3 loop reads CASGPDWTGGNYGYTF. DNA of the CDR3: TGTGCTAGTGGTCCCGACTGGACAGGGGGCAACTATGGCTACACCTTC.

The rearrangement uses TRBV28 and TRBJ2-7; possible D gene TRBD1, 6 bases. V lost 8 bases and J 0 bases, leaving 14 bases between the germline ends. This CDR3 is 14 amino acids long. Germline V gives CDR1 MDHEN, CDR2 SYDVKM. CDR3 sequence: CASGPQGGSYEQYF. In DNA, the CDR3 is TGTGCCAGCGGACCACAGGGTGGCTCCTACGAGCAGTACTTC.

This rearrangement joins TRBV6-5 to TRBJ2-3, with D perhaps TRBD2 (6 bases). The CDR3 totals 14 residues. Between the trimmed V and J ends, which lost 6 bases and 0 bases, there was a span of 10 bases. Germline V lookup: CDR1 MNHEY, CDR2 SVGAGI. The CDR3 bases are TGTGCCAGCAGCCTAGCGTCTAGCACAGATACGCAGTATTTT. Translated: CASSLASSTDTQYF.

The chain combines TRBV5-6 with TRBJ2-7; 8 positions match TRBD1. The V and J ends lost 0 bases and 6 bases, in that order; junction bases with no gene match: 5. This CDR3 has 14 residues. The germline V gene encodes CDR1 SGHDT and CDR2 YYEEEE. CDR3 sequence: CASSLGGQGFEQYF. The CDR3 bases are TGTGCCAGCAGCTTGGGTGGACAGGGATTCGAGCAGTACTTC. Full variable domain (rest looked up from reference TRBV5-6 and TRBJ2-7): DAGVTQSPTHLIKTRGQQVTLRCSPKSGHDTVSWYQQALGQGPQFIFQYYEEEERQRGNFPDRFSGHQFPNYSSELNVNALLLGDSALYLCASSLGGQGFEQYFGPGTRLTVT.